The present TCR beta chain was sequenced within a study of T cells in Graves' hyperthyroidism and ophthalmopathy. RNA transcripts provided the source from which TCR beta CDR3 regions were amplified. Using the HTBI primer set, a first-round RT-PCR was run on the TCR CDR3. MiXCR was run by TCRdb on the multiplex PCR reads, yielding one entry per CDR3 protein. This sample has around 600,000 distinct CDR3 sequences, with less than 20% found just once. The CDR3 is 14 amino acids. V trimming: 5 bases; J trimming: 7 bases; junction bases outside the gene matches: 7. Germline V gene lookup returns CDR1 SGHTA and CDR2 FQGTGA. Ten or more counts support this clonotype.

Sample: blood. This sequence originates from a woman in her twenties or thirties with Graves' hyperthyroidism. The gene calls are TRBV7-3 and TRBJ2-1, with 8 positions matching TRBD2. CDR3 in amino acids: CASSGAGTSNEQFF. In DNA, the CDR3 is TGTGCCAGCAGCGGCGCCGGGACTAGTAATGAGCAGTTCTTC.